The clone carrying this T cell receptor beta chain came up a few times. This record belongs to a study of T cell repertoires in cytomegalovirus infection. TCRdb re-analysed the reads in MiXCR, keeping a single row per CDR3 protein. Here the sample spans 250,000 or so distinct CDR3 sequences, approximately 15% being singletons. The trim removed 6 bases at V and 6 bases at J, leaving 4 bases unmatched. Germline CDR1 reads SGHAT; CDR2 reads FQNNGV. The CDR3 sequence is 13 residues long. Sequencing was carried out using CD8+ T cells from PBMCs. The sequence was collected from a human donor in good health (CMV status not recorded). Some clones in this sample may be carry-over from other donors' samples. The chain carries TRBV11-2 and TRBJ2-3; 9 bases line up with TRBD1. The CDR3 spells CASRTGGLDTQYF. The CDR3 DNA sequence: TGTGCCAGCAGGACAGGGGGTTTGGATACGCAGTATTTT.